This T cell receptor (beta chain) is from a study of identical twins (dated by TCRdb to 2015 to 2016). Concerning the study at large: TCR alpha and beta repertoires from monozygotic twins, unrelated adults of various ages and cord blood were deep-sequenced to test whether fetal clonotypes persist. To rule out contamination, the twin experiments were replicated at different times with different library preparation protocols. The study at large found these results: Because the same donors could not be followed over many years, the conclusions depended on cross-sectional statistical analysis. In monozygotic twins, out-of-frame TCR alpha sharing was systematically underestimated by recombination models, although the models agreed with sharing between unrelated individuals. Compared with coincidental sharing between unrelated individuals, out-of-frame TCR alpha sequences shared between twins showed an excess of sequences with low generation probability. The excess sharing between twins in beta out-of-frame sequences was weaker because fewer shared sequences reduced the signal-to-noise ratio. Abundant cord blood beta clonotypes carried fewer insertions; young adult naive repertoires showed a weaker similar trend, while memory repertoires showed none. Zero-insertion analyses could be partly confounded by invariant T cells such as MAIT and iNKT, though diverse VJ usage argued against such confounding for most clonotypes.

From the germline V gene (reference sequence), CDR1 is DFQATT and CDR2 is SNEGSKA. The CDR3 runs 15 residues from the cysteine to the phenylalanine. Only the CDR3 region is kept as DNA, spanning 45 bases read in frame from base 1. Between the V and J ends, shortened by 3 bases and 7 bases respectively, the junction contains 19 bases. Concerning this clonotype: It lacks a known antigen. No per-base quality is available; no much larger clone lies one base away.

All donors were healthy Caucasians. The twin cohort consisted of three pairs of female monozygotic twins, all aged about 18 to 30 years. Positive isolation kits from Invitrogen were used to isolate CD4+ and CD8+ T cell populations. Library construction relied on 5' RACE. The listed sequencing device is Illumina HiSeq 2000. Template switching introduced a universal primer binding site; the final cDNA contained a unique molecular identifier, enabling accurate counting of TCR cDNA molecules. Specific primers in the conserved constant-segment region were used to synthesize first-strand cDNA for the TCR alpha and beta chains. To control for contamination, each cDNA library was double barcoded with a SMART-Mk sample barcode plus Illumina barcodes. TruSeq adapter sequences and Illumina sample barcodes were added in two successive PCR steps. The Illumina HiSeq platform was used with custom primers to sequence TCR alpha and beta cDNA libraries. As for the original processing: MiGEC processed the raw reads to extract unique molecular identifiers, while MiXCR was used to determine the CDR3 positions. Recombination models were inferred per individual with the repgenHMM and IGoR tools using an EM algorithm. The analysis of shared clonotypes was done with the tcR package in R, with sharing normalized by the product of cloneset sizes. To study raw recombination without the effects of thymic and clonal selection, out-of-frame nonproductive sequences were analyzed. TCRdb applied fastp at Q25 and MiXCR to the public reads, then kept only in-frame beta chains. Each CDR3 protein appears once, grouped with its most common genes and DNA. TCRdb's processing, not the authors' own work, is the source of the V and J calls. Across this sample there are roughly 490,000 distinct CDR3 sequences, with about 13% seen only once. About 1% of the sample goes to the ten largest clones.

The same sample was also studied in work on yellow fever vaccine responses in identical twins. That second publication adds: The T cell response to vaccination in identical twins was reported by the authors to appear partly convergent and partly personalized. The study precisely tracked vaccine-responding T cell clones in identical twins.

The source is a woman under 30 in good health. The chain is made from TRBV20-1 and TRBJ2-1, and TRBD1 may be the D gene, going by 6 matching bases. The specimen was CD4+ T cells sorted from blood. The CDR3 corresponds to CSARALLGAGNEQFF. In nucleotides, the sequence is TGCAGTGCTAGGGCTCTTTTGGGGGCAGGGAATGAGCAGTTCTTC.